This T cell receptor beta chain came from a study of blood T cells in healthy people across ages (dated by TCRdb to about 2015). Turning to the overall study: In model experiments, template switching captured roughly one uniquely barcoded TCR beta cDNA molecule for every two T cells. Age-related changes in TCR beta repertoire diversity were measured in the study by deep sequencing normalized with unique cDNA molecular identifiers. The donors were divided into four age groups: young (average around 17 years), middle-aged (about 40), aged (about 61) and long-lived (about 84). To avoid experimental bias, donors of different ages were spread randomly across the sequencing lanes. Using the same blood draw, the study looked at two additional independent replicas of 1 million unique cDNA reads for two donors, one aged 18 to 30 and the other aged 80 or older. The paper's findings and limits, for the study overall: Because profiling used bulk unsorted PBMCs, naive and antigen-experienced compartments could not be compared conclusively. Observed TCR beta diversity per million T cells fell roughly linearly with age, and a significant reduction was already apparent by age approximately 40. Estimates of total diversity based on one million sequenced T cells were considered lower bounds and underestimates. There was a strong correlation between observed TCR beta diversity and the percentage of naive T cells measured by flow cytometry. Because donor CMV infection status was unknown, age-related changes in expanded clonotypes were potentially confounded. Compared with the aged group, more naive CD4+ T cells, fewer expanded clones and increased TCR diversity were shown by the long-lived group, suggesting age selection.

Comment on this clonotype: Its antigen is currently not known. No per-base quality is available; no much larger clone lies one base away.

The donors were some 36 Caucasian individuals from Russia, aged roughly 6 to 100 years, who were systemically healthy. Ten milliliters of peripheral blood were drawn from each donor into EDTA-treated Vacutainer tubes. Ficoll-Paque density-gradient centrifugation was used to isolate PBMCs, with at least 6 million obtained per sample. Trizol reagent was used to extract total RNA from the PBMCs, yielding at least 5.5 micrograms per sample. Naive CD45RAhigh/CD27high T cell percentages were measured by flow cytometry on a PBMC aliquot from every donor. The germline V gene supplies CDR1 MNHNS and CDR2 SASEGT. Including the terminal cysteine and phenylalanine, the CDR3 comprises 17 residues. The sequence is cut down to CDR3 DNA, 51 bases in frame from base 1. Compared with germline, V lacks 5 bases and J lacks 6 bases; bases without a gene match: 7. The library was prepared using 5' RACE. Data came from an Illumina HiSeq 2500. A second PCR of about 6 to 11 cycles was performed with a sample-barcoded 5' primer and a J-beta primer mix. Each TCR beta cDNA molecule received a unique molecular identifier from a template-switch 5' adaptor carrying 12 random nucleotides. Each sample yielded at least 2.5 million CDR3-containing paired-end reads. The Mint cDNA synthesis kit, primed by a TRBC-specific oligonucleotide, was used to synthesize first-strand cDNA from all RNA. After uracil-DNA glycosylase treatment, a first 18-cycle PCR used universal primers M1SS and BC2_uni_R on all cDNA. For the original study's pipeline: For normalization, 1 million high-quality reads were randomly selected from each sample, with every read carrying a distinct molecular identifier. Reads sharing molecular identifiers were discarded rather than binned into consensus sequences. MiTCR, run with a Q25 quality threshold and the strictest error-elimination algorithm, handled CDR3 identification, clonotype clustering and error correction. A nonparametric unseen species model using Euler transformation provided a lower-bound estimate of total TCR beta diversity. TCRdb itself trimmed the public reads at Q25 with fastp, ran MiXCR and retained productive beta chains. CDR3 protein duplicates are merged, each entry listing the most common genes and DNA. The V and J calls follow TCRdb's processing rather than the paper's. The sample table contains roughly 570,000 distinct CDR3 sequences; only one count was recorded for 27% of them. Around 20% of the sample is taken by the ten largest.

The V gene is TRBV6-1 and the J gene is TRBJ2-1; TRBD2 fits 16 bases in the junction. The material sequenced was blood. The origin of this receptor is a woman in her sixties or seventies in good health. The DNA sequence is TGTGCCAGCAGTAAGGGACTAGCGGGGGGGCAGGGCAATGAGCAGTTCTTC. It specifies CASSKGLAGGQGNEQFF.